Listed here are 27 T cell receptor beta chains from one sample, sequenced in a study of T cell responses to AZD1222 COVID-19 vaccine. Profiling relied on immunoSEQ multiplex PCR, and the TCRdb table lists in-frame clones only, not all of them. The profile shows approximately 150,000 clones, 85% to 95% of them singletons. Specimen: peripheral blood, collected on day 0 of AZD1222 vaccination. The receptors here all came from an adult in good health.

The chain links TRBV4-1 to TRBJ1-5; D is uncertain. CDR1 is MGHRA and CDR2 is YSYEKL in the germline V gene. The CDR3 runs 15 residues. The ends were cut back, 2 bases at V and 1 base at J, with 9 bases in the middle. CDR3 loop: CASSQSRPSNQPQHF. CDR3 DNA: TGCGCCAGCAGCCAAAGTCGACCCAGCAATCAGCCCCAGCATTTT.

This chain joins TRBV30 and TRBJ2-2; possible D gene TRBD1, 5 bases. V was cut by 4 bases and J by 3 bases, with 9 bases left in between. The CDR3 is 13 amino acids. CDR1 is GTSNPN, CDR2 SVGIG, per germline (reference sequence). DNA for the CDR3: TGTGCCTGGAATCCCAGGGACACCGGGGAGCTGTTTTTT. It yields the protein CAWNPRDTGELFF.

This sequence joins TRBV15 and TRBJ1-1; TRBD1 might be the D (5 bases). CDR1 LNHNV and CDR2 YYDKDF come from the germline V gene (reference sequence). The CDR3 sequence is 14 residues long. V lost 0 bases to trimming and J lost 4 bases, with 9 bases between them. CDR3 DNA sequence: TGTGCCACCAGCAGAGAGGGGGGAGGCACTGAAGCTTTCTTT. Its translation is CATSREGGGTEAFF.

CDR3 bases: TGTGCCAGCTCAAACCCCGACAGCGACACTGAAGCTTTCTTT. This translates into CASSNPDSDTEAFF. The chain uses TRBV6-5 and TRBJ1-1; D perhaps matches TRBD1 (5 bases). Trimming took 8 bases from V and 3 from J, leaving 16 bases between them. The CDR3 spans 14 residues. CDR1 is MNHEY and CDR2 is SVGAGI in the germline V gene.

This chain connects TRBV27 to TRBJ1-5; D might be TRBD1 (6 bases). CDR1 is MNHEY and CDR2 is SMNVEV in the germline V gene (reference sequence). CDR3 length: 14 residues. Trimming stripped 4 bases from V and 5 bases from J, with 12 bases between. CDR3 sequence (DNA): TGTGCCAGCAGTTCGGACAGACGTGATCAGCCCCAGCATTTT. Translation gives CASSSDRRDQPQHF.

V usage is TRBV5-8 and J usage is TRBJ2-1; D not certain. V was pared by 1 base and J by 9 bases, with 14 bases between. CDR1 is SGHTS and CDR2 is YDEGEE in the germline V gene. The CDR3 totals 14 residues. This chain's CDR3 is CASSLSSQESEQFF. The DNA of the CDR3 is TGTGCCAGCAGCTTGTCCAGCCAGGAAAGTGAGCAGTTCTTC.

The CDR3 region is CASRMGEFTGELFF. For the CDR3, the DNA is TGCGCCAGCAGGATGGGGGAGTTCACCGGGGAGCTGTTTTTT. The gene calls are TRBV5-1 and TRBJ2-2; D possibly uses TRBD1 or TRBD2 (5 bases each). Per germline, CDR1 SGHRS and CDR2 YFSETQ. V was clipped by 5 bases and J by 4 bases, with 12 bases between them. CDR3 length equals 14 residues.

The chain has TRBV7-2 and TRBJ2-1; D is undetermined. Germline values: CDR1 SGHTA, CDR2 FQGNSA. V lost 0 bases, J lost 5 bases, and 14 bases lay in between. The CDR3 length is 16 residues. The CDR3 DNA reads TGTGCCAGCAGCTTAGCGCGGTCCCCGGCCCACAATGAGCAGTTCTTC. It translates to CASSLARSPAHNEQFF.

About this clone itself: This sample includes further DNA sequences coding for the same CDR3. The chain employs TRBV2 and TRBJ1-1, with a possible D match to TRBD1 (5 bases). The germline V gene encodes CDR1 SNHLY and CDR2 FYNNEI. The CDR3 has 14 residues. Between the trimmed V and J ends, which lost 6 bases and 1 base, there was a span of 12 bases. The CDR3 here is CASSWDRQNTEAFF. The CDR3 coding sequence is TGTGCCAGCAGCTGGGACCGACAGAACACTGAAGCTTTCTTT.

This sequence joins TRBV7-2 and TRBJ2-1; TRBD2 matches 7 bases. Germline V gives CDR1 SGHTA, CDR2 FQGNSA. The V and J ends lost 2 bases and 7 bases, in that order; junction bases with no gene match: 11. The CDR3 has 16 amino acids. CDR3 nucleotides: TGTGCCAGCAGCTTAACCCTAGCTAGCGGCAAGAATGAGCAGTTCTTC. Encoded protein: CASSLTLASGKNEQFF.

This chain uses TRBV28 with TRBJ1-1; possible D gene TRBD1, 6 bases. CDR3 length equals 12 residues. Trimming cost V 8 bases and J 4 bases, with 11 bases left between them. Germline V gives CDR1 MDHEN, CDR2 SYDVKM. This chain's CDR3 is CASGGGGTEAFF. The CDR3 bases are TGTGCCAGCGGAGGGGGTGGCACTGAAGCTTTCTTT.

The chain links TRBV7-9 to TRBJ2-7; D remains unclear. Trimming removed 3 bases at V and 4 bases at J, with 7 bases between. Germline V gene lookup returns CDR1 SEHNR and CDR2 FQNEAQ (reference sequence). CDR3 length: 12 residues. The CDR3 region has the DNA TGTGCCAGCAGCTTTGACTCGTACGAGCAGTACTTC. Protein sequence: CASSFDSYEQYF.

In its sample, this clone was seen once. The chain uses TRBV7-9 and TRBJ1-2; the D gene is possibly TRBD1 (5 bases). Trimming cost V 3 bases and J 2 bases, with 7 bases left between them. The CDR3 contains 13 residues. Looked up from germline, CDR1 is SEHNR and CDR2 is FQNEAQ (reference sequence). CDR3 in DNA: TGTGCCAGCAGCTTCACAGGAAACTATGGCTACACCTTC. Translating gives CASSFTGNYGYTF.

The CDR3 spells CASSPQGLAGNNEQFF. The CDR3 DNA reads as TGTGCCAGCAGCCCCCAGGGACTAGCGGGAAACAATGAGCAGTTCTTC. The chain couples TRBV3-1 (or the pseudogene TRBV3-2) to TRBJ2-1, with 13 nucleotides matching TRBD2. J gave up 5 bases and V 4 bases, and 5 bases lay outside the gene matches. The CDR3 covers 16 residues. CDR1 LGHDT and CDR2 YNNKEL come from the germline V gene (reference sequence).

This clone was counted a single time. The chain's CDR3 is CASSPGQGVPEAFF. The CDR3 bases are TGCGCCAGCAGCCCGGGACAGGGGGTCCCTGAAGCTTTCTTT. The chain links TRBV5-1 to TRBJ1-1; 11 positions match TRBD1. V lost 4 bases to trimming and J lost 6 bases; unmatched junction nucleotides: 5. CDR1 SGHRS and CDR2 YFSETQ come from the germline V gene. The CDR3 length is 14 residues.

The J gene is TRBJ1-2, the V gene TRBV25-1; D is unresolved. V lost 2 bases to trimming and J lost 7 bases, with 5 bases between them. CDR3 length equals 11 residues. Germline CDR1 is MGHDK and CDR2 is SYGVNS. The CDR3 nucleotides are TGTGCCAGCAGTGAAGGACTTGGCTACACCTTC. This sequence encodes CASSEGLGYTF.

The J gene is TRBJ1-5, the V gene TRBV23-1; D call uncertain. TRBV23-1 is flagged as an ORF with uncertain function. The V gene lost 1 base and the J gene lost 1 base, with 17 bases spanning the gap. The CDR3 has 18 amino acids. This CDR3 is CASSQYDNGRNSNQPQHF. The CDR3 DNA reads as TGCGCCAGCAGTCAATACGATAACGGGAGGAACAGCAATCAGCCCCAGCATTTT.

V usage is TRBV11-2 and J usage is TRBJ2-7; 10 nucleotides agree with TRBD1. The CDR3 consists of 16 residues. Trimming took 5 bases from V and 3 from J; bases not matched to a gene: 10. The V gene's germline CDR1 is SGHAT and CDR2 FQNNGV. The CDR3 spells CASSLLSGTGDYEQYF. The CDR3 nucleotides are TGTGCCAGCAGCCTATTGTCCGGGACAGGGGACTACGAGCAGTACTTC.

The chain is built from TRBV5-1 and TRBJ1-6; possible D gene TRBD1, 5 bases. The germline CDR1 and CDR2 sequences are SGHRS and YFSETQ. V lost 5 bases and J lost 0, with 15 bases in between. CDR3 length equals 17 residues. CDR3 in DNA: TGCGCCAGCAGTTGGACGGGACTTAGCTCCTATAATTCACCCCTCCACTTT. Protein product: CASSWTGLSSYNSPLHF.

The chain couples TRBV7-8 to TRBJ1-5; D uncertain. Between the trimmed V and J ends, which lost 0 bases and 4 bases, there was a span of 16 bases. The CDR3 has 17 residues. Germline CDR1 reads SGHVS; CDR2 reads FQNEAQ. The CDR3 DNA reads as TGTGCCAGCAGCTTAGCCTCCTCTCAGAGTCTAAATCAGCCCCAGCATTTT. This sequence encodes CASSLASSQSLNQPQHF.

The rearrangement uses TRBV9 and TRBJ2-7; D is ambiguous. The CDR3 contains 13 residues. Germline V CDR1 and CDR2: SGDLS, YYNGEE. The V end lost 3 bases, the J end lost 0 bases, and 7 bases lay between the germline ends. In DNA form, the CDR3 reads TGTGCCAGCAGCGGGCCAAACTCCTACGAGCAGTACTTC. As protein: CASSGPNSYEQYF.

V and J are TRBV27 and TRBJ1-2, with D perhaps TRBD1 (6 bases). The germline V gene has CDR1 MNHEY and CDR2 SMNVEV (reference sequence). The CDR3 has 13 amino acids. Deletions cut 4 bases from V and 2 bases from J, with 8 bases between. This CDR3 is CASSYQGNYGYTF. The CDR3 DNA is TGTGCCAGCAGTTATCAGGGGAACTATGGCTACACCTTC.

The chain couples TRBV13 to TRBJ2-2; 11 bases fit TRBD2. J was trimmed by 6 bases and V by 0 bases; bases with no gene match: 3. The CDR3 spans 16 residues. The germline V gene has CDR1 PRHDT and CDR2 FYEKMQ (reference sequence). The CDR3: CASSLGLAGEAGELFF. The CDR3 DNA follows: TGTGCCAGCAGCTTAGGACTAGCGGGAGAGGCCGGGGAGCTGTTTTTT. Combining the CDR3 with reference TRBV13 and TRBJ2-2 gives the whole variable domain AAGVIQSPRHLIKEKRETATLKCYPIPRHDTVYWYQQGPGQDPQFLISFYEKMQSDKGSIPDRFSAQQFSDYHSELNMSSLELGDSALYFCASSLGLAGEAGELFFGEGSRLTVL.

V usage is TRBV4-1 and J usage is TRBJ2-7; 11 positions match TRBD2. V shed 0 bases and J 3 bases; nucleotides not matched to a gene: 7. Germline V gene data show CDR1 as MGHRA and CDR2 as YSYEKL. This CDR3 has 17 amino acids. CDR3 protein: CASSQDLLAGAYYEQYF. CDR3 sequence (DNA): TGCGCCAGCAGCCAAGACTTACTAGCGGGGGCCTACTACGAGCAGTACTTC.

This rearrangement joins TRBV12-3 or TRBV12-4 to TRBJ1-2; D not certain. V lost 6 bases to trimming and J lost 8 bases, with 16 bases between them. The CDR3 runs to 13 residues. The chain's CDR3 is CASSAARGLGYTF. The CDR3 region has the DNA TGTGCCAGCAGCGCAGCTCGGGGTTTAGGCTACACCTTC.

On this clone: Other DNA variants within this sample encode the same CDR3. The chain joins TRBV7-9 to TRBJ1-6; possible D gene TRBD1, 5 bases. Germline V gene sequence: CDR1 SEHNR, CDR2 FQNEAQ (reference sequence). The CDR3 is 15 amino acids. Trimming shortened V by 0 bases and J by 5 bases, and 8 bases separated the two germline ends. In DNA form, the CDR3 reads TGTGCCAGCAGCTTAGCGCGAGGGGATAATTCACCCCTCCACTTT. This encodes CASSLARGDNSPLHF. Drawing the rest from reference TRBV7-9 and TRBJ1-6, the complete variable domain is DTGVSQNPRHKITKRGQNVTFRCDPISEHNRLYWYRQTLGQGPEFLTYFQNEAQLEKSRLLSDRFSAERPKGSFSTLEIQRTEQGDSAMYLCASSLARGDNSPLHFGNGTRLTVT.

The chain combines TRBV2 with TRBJ1-5; D gene uncertain. Germline V gives CDR1 SNHLY, CDR2 FYNNEI. The CDR3 is made up of 15 amino acids. V shed 7 bases and J shed 2 bases, with 15 bases lying between them. The CDR3 region has the DNA TGTGCCAGCACCCAATCGACGGCAGGCAATCAGCCCCAGCATTTT. Translating it yields CASTQSTAGNQPQHF.